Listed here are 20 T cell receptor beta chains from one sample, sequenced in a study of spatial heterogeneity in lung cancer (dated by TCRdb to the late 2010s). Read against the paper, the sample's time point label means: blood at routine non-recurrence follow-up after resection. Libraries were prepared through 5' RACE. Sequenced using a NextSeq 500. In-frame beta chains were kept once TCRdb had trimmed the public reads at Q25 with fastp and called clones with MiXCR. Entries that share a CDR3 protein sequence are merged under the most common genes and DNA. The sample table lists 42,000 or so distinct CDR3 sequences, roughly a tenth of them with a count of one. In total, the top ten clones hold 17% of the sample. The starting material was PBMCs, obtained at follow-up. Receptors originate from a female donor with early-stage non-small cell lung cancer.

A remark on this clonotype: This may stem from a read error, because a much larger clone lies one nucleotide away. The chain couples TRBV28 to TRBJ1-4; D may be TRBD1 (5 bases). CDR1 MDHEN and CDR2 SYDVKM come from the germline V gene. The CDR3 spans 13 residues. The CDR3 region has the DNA TGTGTCAGCAGTTTAGCCAGGGAGGAAAAACTGTTTTTT. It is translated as CVSSLAREEKLFF. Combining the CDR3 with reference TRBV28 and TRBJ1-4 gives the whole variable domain DVKVTQSSRYLVKRTGEKVFLECVQDMDHENMFWYRQDPGLGLRLIYFSYDVKMKEKGDIPEGYSVSREKKERFSLILESASTNQTSMYLCVSSLAREEKLFFGSGTQLSVL.

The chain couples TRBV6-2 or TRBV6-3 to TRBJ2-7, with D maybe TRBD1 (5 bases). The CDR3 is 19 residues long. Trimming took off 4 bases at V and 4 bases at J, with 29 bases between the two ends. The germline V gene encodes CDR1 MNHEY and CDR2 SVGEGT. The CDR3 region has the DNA TGTGCCAGCAGTTGCCAGGGCCTTCGGACCTTATTATGGGCTTACGAGCAGTACTTC. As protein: CASSCQGLRTLLWAYEQYF.

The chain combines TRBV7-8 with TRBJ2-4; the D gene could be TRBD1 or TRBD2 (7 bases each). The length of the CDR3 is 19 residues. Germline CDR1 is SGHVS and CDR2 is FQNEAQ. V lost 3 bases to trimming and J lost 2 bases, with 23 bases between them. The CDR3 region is CASSFGALREGASKNIQYF. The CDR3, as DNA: TGTGCCAGCAGCTTTGGGGCCCTTAGGGAGGGGGCGTCCAAAAACATTCAGTACTTC.

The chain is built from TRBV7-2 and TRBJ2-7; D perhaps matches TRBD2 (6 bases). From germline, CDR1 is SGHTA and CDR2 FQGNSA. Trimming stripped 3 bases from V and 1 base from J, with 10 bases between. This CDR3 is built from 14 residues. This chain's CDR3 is CASSLGGKSYEQYF. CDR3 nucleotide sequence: TGTGCCAGCAGCTTGGGGGGTAAATCCTACGAGCAGTACTTC.

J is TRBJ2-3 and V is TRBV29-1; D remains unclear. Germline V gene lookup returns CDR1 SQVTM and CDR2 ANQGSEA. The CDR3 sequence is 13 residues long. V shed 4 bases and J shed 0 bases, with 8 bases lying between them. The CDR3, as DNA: TGCAGCGTTGTTGCCGCTAGCACAGATACGCAGTATTTT. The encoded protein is CSVVAASTDTQYF.

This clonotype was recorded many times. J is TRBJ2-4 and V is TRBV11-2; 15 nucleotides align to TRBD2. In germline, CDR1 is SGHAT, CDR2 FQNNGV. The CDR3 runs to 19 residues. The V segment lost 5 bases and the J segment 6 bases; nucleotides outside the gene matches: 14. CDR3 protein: CASSHGVTGTSGGRNIQYF. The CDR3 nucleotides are TGTGCCAGCAGCCATGGGGTGACCGGGACTAGCGGGGGGCGAAACATTCAGTACTTC.

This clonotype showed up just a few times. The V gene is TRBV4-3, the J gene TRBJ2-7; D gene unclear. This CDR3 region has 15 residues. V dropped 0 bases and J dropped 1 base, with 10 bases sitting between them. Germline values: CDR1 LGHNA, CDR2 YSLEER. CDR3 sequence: CASSQDQSVSYEQYF. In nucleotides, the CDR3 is TGCGCCAGCAGCCAAGATCAGTCAGTATCCTACGAGCAGTACTTC.

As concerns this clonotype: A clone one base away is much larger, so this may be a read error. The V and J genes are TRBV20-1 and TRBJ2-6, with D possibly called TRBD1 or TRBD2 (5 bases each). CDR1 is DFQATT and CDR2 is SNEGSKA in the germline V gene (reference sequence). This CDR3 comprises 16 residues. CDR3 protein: CSALRDRDSGVNVLTF. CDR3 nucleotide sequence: TGCAGTGCGCTCCGGGACCGAGACTCTGGGGTCAACGTCCTGACTTTC.

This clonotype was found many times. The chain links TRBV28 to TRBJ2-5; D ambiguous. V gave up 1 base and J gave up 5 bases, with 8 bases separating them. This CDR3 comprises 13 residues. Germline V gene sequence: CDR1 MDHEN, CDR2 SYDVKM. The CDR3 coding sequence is TGTGCCAGCAGTTTATTCGGTGGGGAGACCCAGTACTTC. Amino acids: CASSLFGGETQYF.

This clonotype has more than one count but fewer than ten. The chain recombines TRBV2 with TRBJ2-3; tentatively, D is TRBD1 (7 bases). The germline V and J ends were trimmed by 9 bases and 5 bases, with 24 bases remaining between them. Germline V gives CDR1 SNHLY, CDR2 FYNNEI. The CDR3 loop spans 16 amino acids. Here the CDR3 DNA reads TGTGCCAGACAAAATAACAGGGGACTGGTTCAAGATACGCAGTATTTT. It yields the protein CARQNNRGLVQDTQYF. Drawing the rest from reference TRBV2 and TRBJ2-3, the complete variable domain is EPEVTQTPSHQVTQMGQEVILRCVPISNHLYFYWYRQILGQKVEFLVSFYNNEISEKSEIFDDQFSVERPDGSNFTLKIRSTKLEDSAMYFCARQNNRGLVQDTQYFGPGTRLTVL.

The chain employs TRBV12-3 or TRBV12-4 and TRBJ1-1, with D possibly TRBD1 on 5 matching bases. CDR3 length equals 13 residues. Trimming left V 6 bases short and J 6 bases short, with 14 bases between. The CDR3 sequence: CASSPAGLSEAFF. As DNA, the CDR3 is TGTGCCAGCAGCCCCGCGGGACTTTCTGAAGCTTTCTTT.

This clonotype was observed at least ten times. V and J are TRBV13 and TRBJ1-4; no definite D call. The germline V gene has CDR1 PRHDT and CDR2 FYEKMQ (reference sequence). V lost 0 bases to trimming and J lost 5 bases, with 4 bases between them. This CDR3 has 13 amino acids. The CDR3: CASSLGPNEKLFF. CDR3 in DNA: TGTGCCAGCAGCTTAGGACCGAATGAAAAACTGTTTTTT.

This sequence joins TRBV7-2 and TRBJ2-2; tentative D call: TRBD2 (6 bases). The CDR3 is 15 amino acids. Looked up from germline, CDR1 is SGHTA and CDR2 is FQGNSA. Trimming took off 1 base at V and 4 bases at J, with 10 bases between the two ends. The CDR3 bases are TGTGCCAGCAGCTTAGTGGGCGGGACCACCGGGGAGCTGTTTTTT. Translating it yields CASSLVGGTTGELFF.

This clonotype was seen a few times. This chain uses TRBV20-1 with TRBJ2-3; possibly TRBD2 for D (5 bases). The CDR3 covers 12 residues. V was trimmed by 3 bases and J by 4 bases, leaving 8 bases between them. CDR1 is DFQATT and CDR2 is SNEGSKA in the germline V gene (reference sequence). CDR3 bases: TGCAGTGCTAGCGGGGTGGCAGATACGCAGTATTTT. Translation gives CSASGVADTQYF.

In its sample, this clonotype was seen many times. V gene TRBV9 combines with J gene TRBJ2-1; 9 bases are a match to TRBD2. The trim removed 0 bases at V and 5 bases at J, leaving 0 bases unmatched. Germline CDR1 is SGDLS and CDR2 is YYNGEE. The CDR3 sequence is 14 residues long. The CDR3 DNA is TGTGCCAGCAGCGTAGGACTAGCGGACAATGAGCAGTTCTTC. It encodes CASSVGLADNEQFF.

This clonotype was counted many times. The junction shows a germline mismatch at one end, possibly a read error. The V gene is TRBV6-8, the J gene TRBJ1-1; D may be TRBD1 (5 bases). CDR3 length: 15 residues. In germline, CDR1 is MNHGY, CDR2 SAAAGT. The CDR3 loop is CASSRQSITNSEAFF. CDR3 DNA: TGTGCCAGCAGTAGACAGTCGATAACGAACAGTGAAGCTTTCTTT.

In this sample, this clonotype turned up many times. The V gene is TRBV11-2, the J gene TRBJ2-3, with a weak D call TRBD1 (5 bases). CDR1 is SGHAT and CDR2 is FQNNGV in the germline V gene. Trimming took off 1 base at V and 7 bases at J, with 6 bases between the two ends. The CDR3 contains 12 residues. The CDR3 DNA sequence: TGTGCCAGCAGCTTAGGGGGCCATACGCAGTATTTT. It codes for CASSLGGHTQYF.

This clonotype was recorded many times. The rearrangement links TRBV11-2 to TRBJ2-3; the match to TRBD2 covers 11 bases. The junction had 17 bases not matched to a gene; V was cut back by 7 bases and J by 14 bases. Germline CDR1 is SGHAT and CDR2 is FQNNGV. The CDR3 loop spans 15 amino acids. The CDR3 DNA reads TGTGCCAGCACCGTTCAAGGGACTAGCGGAGCGCAGGCGTATTTT. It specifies CASTVQGTSGAQAYF.

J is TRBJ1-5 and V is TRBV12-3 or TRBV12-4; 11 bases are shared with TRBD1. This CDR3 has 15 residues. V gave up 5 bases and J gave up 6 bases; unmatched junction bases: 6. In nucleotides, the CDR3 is TGTGCCAGCAGTCGGACAGGGGGCACTGGTCAGCCCCAGCATTTT. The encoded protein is CASSRTGGTGQPQHF.

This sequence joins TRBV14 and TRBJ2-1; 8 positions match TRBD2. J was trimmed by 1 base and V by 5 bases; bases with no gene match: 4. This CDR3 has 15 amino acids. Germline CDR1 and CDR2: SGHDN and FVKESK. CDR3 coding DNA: TGTGCCAGCAGCTTACTAGCGGATTCCTACAATGAGCAGTTCTTC. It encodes CASSLLADSYNEQFF.